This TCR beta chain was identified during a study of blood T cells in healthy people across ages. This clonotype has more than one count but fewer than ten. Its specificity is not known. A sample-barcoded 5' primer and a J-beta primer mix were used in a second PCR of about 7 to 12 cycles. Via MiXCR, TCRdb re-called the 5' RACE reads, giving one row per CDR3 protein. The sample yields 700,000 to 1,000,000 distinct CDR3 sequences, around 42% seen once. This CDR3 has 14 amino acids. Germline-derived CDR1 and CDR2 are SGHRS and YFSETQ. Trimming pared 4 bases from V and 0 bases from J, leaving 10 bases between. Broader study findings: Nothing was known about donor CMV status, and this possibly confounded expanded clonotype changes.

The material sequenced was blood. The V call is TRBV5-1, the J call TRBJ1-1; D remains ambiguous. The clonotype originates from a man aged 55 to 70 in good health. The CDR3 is CASSADTLNTEAFF. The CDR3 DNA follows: TGCGCCAGCAGCGCAGATACCTTGAACACTGAAGCTTTCTTT.